A single T cell receptor (beta chain) is shown here with its context. Its specificity is not known. These data come from a study of post-analysis software for immune sequencing data. Study-level results: Controls showed significantly higher normalized Chao1 diversity than did multiple sclerosis patients. Roughly 5 TRBV segments, TRBV5-6, TRBV5-1 and TRBV20-1 among them, were found more frequent in patients than controls.

Unique molecular identifiers had been added to the TCR beta cDNA libraries. TCRdb re-analysed the PCR reads in MiXCR, keeping a single row per CDR3 protein. The table shows approximately 570,000 distinct CDR3 sequences, with roughly 45% occurring only once. The CDR3 runs 16 residues. Germline CDR1 SGHRS, CDR2 YFSETQ. Trimming took off 4 bases at V and 2 bases at J, with 18 bases between the two ends. The genes are TRBV5-1 and TRBJ1-1; perhaps TRBD1 as D (6 bases). The sequence came from a girl between 10 and 17 years old with multiple sclerosis. The sequencing input was blood. The DNA for the CDR3 is TGCGCCAGCAGCCCGGACCCCGGGACACCTAACACTGAAGCTTTCTTT. Its translation: CASSPDPGTPNTEAFF.